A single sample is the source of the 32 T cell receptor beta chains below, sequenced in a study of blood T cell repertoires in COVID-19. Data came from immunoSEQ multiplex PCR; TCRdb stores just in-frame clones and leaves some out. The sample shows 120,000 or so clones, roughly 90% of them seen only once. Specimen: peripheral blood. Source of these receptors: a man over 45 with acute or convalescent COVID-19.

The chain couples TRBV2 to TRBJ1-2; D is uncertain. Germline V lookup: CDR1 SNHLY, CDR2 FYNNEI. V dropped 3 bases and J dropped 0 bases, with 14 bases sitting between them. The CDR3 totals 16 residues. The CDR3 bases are TGTGCCAGCAGTGACGGTACTCGGGATTCTAACTATGGCTACACCTTC. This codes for CASSDGTRDSNYGYTF.

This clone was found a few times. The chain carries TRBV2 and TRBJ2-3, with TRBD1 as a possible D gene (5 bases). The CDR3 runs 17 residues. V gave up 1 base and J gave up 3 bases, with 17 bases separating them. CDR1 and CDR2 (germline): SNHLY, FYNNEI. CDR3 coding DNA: TGTGCCAGCAGTGAAGTCACGGACACCCTAGGGACAGATACGCAGTATTTT. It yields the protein CASSEVTDTLGTDTQYF.

The CDR3 coding sequence is TGTGCCAGCAGTTACTCAGGGACAGGGGACGAGCAGTACTTC. Protein product: CASSYSGTGDEQYF. This chain connects TRBV6-5 to TRBJ2-7, with 10 nucleotides matching TRBD1. Trimming at V came to 0 bases and at J to 5 bases, leaving 1 base not matched to a gene. From germline, CDR1 is MNHEY and CDR2 SVGAGI. The CDR3 consists of 14 residues.

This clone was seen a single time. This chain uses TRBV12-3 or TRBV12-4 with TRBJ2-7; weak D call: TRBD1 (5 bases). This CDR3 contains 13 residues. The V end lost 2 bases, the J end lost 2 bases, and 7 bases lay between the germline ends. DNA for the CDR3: TGTGCCAGCAGTTTAAAGGGGCCCTACGAGCAGTACTTC. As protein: CASSLKGPYEQYF.

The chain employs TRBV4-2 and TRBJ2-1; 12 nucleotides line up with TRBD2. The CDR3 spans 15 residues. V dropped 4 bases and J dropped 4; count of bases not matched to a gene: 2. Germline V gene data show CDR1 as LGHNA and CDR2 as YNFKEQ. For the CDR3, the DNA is TGTGCCAGCAGCCTTACTAGCGGGGGGTACAATGAGCAGTTCTTC. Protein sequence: CASSLTSGGYNEQFF.

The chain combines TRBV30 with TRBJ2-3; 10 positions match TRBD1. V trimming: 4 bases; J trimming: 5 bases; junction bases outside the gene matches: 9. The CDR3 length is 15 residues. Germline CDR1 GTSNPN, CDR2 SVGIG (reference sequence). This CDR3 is CAWTYQDRGIDTQYF. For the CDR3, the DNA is TGTGCCTGGACTTATCAGGACAGGGGGATAGATACGCAGTATTTT.

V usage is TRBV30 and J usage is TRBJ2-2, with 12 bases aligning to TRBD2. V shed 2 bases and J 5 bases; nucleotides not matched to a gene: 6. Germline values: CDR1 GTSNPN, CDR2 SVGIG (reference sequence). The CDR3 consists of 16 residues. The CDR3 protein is CAWSPIGLAGTGELFF. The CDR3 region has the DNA TGTGCCTGGAGTCCCATCGGACTAGCGGGGACCGGGGAGCTGTTTTTT.

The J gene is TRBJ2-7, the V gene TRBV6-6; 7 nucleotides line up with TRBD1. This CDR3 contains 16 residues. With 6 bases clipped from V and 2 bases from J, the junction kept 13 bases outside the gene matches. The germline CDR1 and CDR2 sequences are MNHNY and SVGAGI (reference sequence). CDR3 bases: TGTGCCAGCAGACCCACTACGGGACAGAGGGCCTACGAGCAGTACTTC. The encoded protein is CASRPTTGQRAYEQYF.

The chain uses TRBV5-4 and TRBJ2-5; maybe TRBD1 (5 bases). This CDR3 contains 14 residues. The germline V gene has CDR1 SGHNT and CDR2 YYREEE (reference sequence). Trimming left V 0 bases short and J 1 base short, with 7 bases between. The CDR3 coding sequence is TGTGCCAGCAGCTTGGGACAGACCCAAGAGACCCAGTACTTC. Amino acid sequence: CASSLGQTQETQYF.

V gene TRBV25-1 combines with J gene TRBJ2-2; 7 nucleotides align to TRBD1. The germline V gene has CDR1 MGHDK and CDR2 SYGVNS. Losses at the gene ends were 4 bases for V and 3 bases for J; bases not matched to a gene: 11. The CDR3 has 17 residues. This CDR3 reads CASSAFFVGQDTGELFF. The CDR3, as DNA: TGTGCCAGCAGTGCCTTTTTTGTCGGACAGGACACCGGGGAGCTGTTTTTT.

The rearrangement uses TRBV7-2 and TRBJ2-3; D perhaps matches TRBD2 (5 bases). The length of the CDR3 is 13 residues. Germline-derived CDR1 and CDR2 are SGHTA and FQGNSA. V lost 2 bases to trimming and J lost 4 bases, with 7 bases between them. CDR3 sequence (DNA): TGTGCCAGCAGCTTACTAGCCCCAGATACGCAGTATTTT. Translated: CASSLLAPDTQYF.

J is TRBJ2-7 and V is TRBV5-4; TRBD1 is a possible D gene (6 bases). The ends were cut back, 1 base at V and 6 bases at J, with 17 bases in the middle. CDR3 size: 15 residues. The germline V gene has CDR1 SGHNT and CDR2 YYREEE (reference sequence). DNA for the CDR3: TGTGCCAGCAGCTTGACCACAGGGCGCCCTTCCGAGCAGTACTTC. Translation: CASSLTTGRPSEQYF. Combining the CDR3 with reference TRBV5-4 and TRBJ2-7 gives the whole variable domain ETGVTQSPTHLIKTRGQQVTLRCSSQSGHNTVSWYQQALGQGPQFIFQYYREEENGRGNFPPRFSGLQFPNYSSELNVNALELDDSALYLCASSLTTGRPSEQYFGPGTRLTVT.

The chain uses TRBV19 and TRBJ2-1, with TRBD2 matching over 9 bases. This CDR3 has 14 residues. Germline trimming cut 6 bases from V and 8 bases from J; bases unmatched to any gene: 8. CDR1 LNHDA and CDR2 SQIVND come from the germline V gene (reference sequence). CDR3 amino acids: CASRLAGGGDEQFF. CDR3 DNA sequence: TGTGCCAGTAGATTGGCGGGAGGGGGGGATGAGCAGTTCTTC.

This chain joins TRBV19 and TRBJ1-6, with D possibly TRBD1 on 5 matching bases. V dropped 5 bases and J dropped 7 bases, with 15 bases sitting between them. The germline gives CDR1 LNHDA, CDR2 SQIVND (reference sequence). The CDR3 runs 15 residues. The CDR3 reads CASSQEGPRNSPLHF. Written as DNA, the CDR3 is TGTGCCAGTAGTCAGGAGGGACCGCGAAATTCACCCCTCCACTTT.

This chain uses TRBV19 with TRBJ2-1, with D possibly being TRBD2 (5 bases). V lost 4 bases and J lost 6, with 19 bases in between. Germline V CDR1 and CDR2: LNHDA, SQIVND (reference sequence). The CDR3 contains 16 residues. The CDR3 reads CASSTPTREGSNEQFF. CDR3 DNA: TGTGCCAGTAGTACCCCTACTAGAGAGGGTAGCAATGAGCAGTTCTTC.

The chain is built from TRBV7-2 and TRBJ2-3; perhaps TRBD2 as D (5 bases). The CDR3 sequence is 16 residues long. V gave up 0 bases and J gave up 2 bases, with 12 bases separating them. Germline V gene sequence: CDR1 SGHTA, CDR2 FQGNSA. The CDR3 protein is CASSLAAAANTDTQYF. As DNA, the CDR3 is TGTGCCAGCAGCTTAGCGGCAGCGGCGAACACAGATACGCAGTATTTT. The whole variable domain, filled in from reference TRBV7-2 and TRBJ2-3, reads GAGVSQSPSNKVTEKGKDVELRCDPISGHTALYWYRQSLGQGLEFLIYFQGNSAPDKSGLPSDRFSAERTGGSVSTLTIQRTQQEDSAVYLCASSLAAAANTDTQYFGPGTRLTVL.

This CDR3 is CASSLVSRDSGYTF. CDR3 sequence (DNA): TGCGCCAGCAGCTTGGTCTCGCGGGACTCCGGCTACACCTTC. This rearrangement joins TRBV5-1 to TRBJ1-2, with a tentative D call TRBD1 (5 bases). In germline, CDR1 is SGHRS, CDR2 YFSETQ. V was shortened by 0 bases and J by 8 bases, with 14 bases between the two germline ends. This CDR3 has 14 amino acids.

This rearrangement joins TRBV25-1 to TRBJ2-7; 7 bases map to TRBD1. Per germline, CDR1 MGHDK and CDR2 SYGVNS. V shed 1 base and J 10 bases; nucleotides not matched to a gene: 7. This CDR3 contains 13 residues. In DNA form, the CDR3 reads TGTGCCAGCAGTGAATGGGGACAGATAATCCAGTACTTC. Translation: CASSEWGQIIQYF.

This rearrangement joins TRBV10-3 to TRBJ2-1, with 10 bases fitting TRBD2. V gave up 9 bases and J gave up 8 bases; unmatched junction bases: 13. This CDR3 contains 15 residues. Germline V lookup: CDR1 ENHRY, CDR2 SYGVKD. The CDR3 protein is CAMAGLAGDGYEQFF. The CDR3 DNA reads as TGTGCCATGGCCGGCCTAGCGGGAGATGGCTATGAGCAGTTCTTC.

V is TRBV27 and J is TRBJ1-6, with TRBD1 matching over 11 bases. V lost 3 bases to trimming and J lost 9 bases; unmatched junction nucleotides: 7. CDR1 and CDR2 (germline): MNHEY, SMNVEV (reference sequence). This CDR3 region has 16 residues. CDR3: CASSLRTGGVGSPLHF. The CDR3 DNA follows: TGTGCCAGCAGTTTGAGGACAGGGGGCGTGGGTTCACCCCTCCACTTT.

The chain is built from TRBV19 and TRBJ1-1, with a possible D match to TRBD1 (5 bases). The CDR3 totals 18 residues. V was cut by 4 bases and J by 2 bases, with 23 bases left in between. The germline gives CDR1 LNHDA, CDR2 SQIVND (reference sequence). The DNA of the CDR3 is TGTGCCAGTAGTACCACCGGGTTCCAGGGTGAGGTTAACACTGAAGCTTTCTTT. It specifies CASSTTGFQGEVNTEAFF.

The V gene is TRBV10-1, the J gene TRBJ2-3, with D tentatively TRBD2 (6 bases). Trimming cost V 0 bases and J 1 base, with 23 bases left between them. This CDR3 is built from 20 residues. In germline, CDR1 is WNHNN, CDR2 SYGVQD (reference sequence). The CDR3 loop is CASSESNWGMVAERTDTQYF. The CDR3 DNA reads TGCGCCAGCAGTGAGTCGAATTGGGGGATGGTAGCGGAGCGCACAGATACGCAGTATTTT.

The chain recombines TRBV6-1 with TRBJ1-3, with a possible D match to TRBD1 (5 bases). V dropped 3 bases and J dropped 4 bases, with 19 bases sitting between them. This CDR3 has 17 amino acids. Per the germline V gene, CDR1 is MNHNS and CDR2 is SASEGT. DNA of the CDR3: TGTGCCAGCAGTGAGGTGATGGGGGGAGCGACGGGAAACACCATATATTTT. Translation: CASSEVMGGATGNTIYF.

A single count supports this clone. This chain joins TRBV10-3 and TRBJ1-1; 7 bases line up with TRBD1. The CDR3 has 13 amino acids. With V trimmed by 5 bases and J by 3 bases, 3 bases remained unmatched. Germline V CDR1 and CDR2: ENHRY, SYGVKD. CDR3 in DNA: TGTGCCATCAGTTTCGACAGGGACACTGAAGCTTTCTTT. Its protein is CAISFDRDTEAFF.

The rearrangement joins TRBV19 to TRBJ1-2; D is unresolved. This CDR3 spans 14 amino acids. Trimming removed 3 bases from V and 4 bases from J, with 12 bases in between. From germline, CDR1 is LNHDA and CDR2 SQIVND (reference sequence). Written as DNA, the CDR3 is TGTGCCAGTAGTATGGAGGGTATCGGCTATGGCTACACCTTC. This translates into CASSMEGIGYGYTF.

The CDR3 reads CASSIGAMGNQPQHF. In nucleotides, the CDR3 is TGTGCCAGTAGTATTGGGGCAATGGGCAATCAGCCCCAGCATTTT. This sequence joins TRBV19 and TRBJ1-5; D is perhaps TRBD1 (5 bases). The CDR3 extends over 15 amino acids. Germline CDR1 and CDR2: LNHDA and SQIVND (reference sequence). V was trimmed by 3 bases and J by 2 bases, leaving 11 bases between them.

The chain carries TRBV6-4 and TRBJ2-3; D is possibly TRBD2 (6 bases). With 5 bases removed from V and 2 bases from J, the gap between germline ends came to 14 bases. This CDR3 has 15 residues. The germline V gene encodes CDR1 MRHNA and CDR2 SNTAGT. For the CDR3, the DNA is TGTGCCAGCAGTTCTACGGGAGAACCCACAGATACGCAGTATTTT. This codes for CASSSTGEPTDTQYF.

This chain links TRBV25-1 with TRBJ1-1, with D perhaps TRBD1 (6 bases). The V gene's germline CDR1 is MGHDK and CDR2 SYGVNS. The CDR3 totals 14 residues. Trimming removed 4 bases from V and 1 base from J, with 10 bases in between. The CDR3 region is CASSAPGQNTEAFF. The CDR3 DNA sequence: TGTGCCAGCAGTGCCCCGGGACAGAACACTGAAGCTTTCTTT.

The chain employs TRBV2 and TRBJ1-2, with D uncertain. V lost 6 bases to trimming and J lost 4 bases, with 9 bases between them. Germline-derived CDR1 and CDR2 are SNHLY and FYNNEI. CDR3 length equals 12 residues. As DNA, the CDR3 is TGTGCCAGCAGGGAGTATAGCTATGGCTACACCTTC. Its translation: CASREYSYGYTF.

CDR3 in DNA: TGTGCCAGCTCCCAAACACAGGGATCCTATGGCTACACCTTC. The encoded protein is CASSQTQGSYGYTF. This sequence joins TRBV6-5 and TRBJ1-2, with D possibly being TRBD1 (6 bases). CDR3 length: 14 residues. CDR1 and CDR2 from the germline V gene are MNHEY and SVGAGI. The V end lost 8 bases, the J end lost 4 bases, and 17 bases lay between the germline ends.

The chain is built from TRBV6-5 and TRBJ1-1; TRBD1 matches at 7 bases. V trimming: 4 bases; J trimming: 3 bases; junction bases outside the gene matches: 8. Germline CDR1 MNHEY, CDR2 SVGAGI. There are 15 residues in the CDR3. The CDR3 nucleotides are TGTGCCAGCAGTTCCTATCACAGGGGAGACACTGAAGCTTTCTTT. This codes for CASSSYHRGDTEAFF.

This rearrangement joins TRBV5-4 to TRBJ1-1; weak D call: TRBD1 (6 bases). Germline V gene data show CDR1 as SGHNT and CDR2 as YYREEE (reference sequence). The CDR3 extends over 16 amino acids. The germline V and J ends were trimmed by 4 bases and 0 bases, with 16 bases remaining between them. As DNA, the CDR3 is TGTGCCAGCAGCCTCCCTAACAGGGCCATGAACACTGAAGCTTTCTTT. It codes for CASSLPNRAMNTEAFF. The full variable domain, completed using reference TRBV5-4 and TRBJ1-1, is ETGVTQSPTHLIKTRGQQVTLRCSSQSGHNTVSWYQQALGQGPQFIFQYYREEENGRGNFPPRFSGLQFPNYSSELNVNALELDDSALYLCASSLPNRAMNTEAFFGQGTRLTVV.